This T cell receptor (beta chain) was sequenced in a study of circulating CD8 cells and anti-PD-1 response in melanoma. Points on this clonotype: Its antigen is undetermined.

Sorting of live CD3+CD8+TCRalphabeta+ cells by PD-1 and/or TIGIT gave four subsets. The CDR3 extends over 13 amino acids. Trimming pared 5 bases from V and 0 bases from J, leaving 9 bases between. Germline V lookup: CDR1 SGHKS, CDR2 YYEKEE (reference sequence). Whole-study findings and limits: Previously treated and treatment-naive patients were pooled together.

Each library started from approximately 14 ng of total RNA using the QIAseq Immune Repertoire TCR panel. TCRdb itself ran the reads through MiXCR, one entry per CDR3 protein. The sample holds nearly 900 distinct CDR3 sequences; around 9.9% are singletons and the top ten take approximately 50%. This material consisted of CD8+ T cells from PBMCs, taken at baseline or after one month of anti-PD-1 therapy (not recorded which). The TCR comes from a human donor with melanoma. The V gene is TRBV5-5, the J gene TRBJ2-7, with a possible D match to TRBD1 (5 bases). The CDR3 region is CASRTGNSYEQYF. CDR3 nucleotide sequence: TGTGCCAGCAGAACAGGCAACTCCTACGAGCAGTACTTC. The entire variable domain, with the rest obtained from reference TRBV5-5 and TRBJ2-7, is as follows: DAGVTQSPTHLIKTRGQQVTLRCSPISGHKSVSWYQQVLGQGPQFIFQYYEKEERGRGNFPDRFSARQFPNYSSELNVNALLLGDSALYLCASRTGNSYEQYFGPGTRLTVT.